This is a list of T cell receptor beta chains from one sample in a study of T cells in Graves' hyperthyroidism and ophthalmopathy. One entry per CDR3 protein, called by TCRdb with MiXCR from the multiplex PCR reads. The sample includes approximately 870,000 distinct CDR3 sequences, over 35% of them seen just once. Sequencing was carried out using blood. The receptors come from a man younger than 35 with Graves' hyperthyroidism. Each CDR3 is given with its conserved first and last residue. The D gene is left open where the match is weak. Clone size is shown for a subset of rows, as once, few, many or a class of expanded clone.

clone_size	v_call	d_call	j_call	cdr3_aa	cdr3_nt
few	TRBV28	NA	TRBJ1-5	CASSKQGHQPQHF	TGTGCCAGCAGTAAACAGGGTCATCAGCCCCAGCATTTT
NA	TRBV7-9	NA	TRBJ1-3	CASRTAGAGNTIYF	TGTGCCAGCAGAACCGCCGGGGCTGGAAACACCATATATTTT
NA	TRBV6-6	NA	TRBJ1-6	CASIPTTGPDSPLHF	TGTGCCAGCATTCCTACGACAGGTCCTGATTCACCCCTCCACTTT
NA	TRBV7-9	NA	TRBJ1-2	CASSLGAEPHYGYTF	TGTGCCAGCAGCTTAGGAGCCGAGCCGCACTATGGCTACACCTTC
NA	TRBV14	NA	TRBJ2-7	CASSQPSEQYF	TGTGCCAGCAGCCAACCGAGTGAGCAGTACTTC
few	TRBV20-1	TRBD1	TRBJ1-5	CSAMEDRNKPQHF	TGCAGTGCAATGGAGGACAGGAATAAGCCCCAGCATTTT
once	TRBV19	NA	TRBJ1-6	CASSTGPLNSPLHF	TGTGCCAGTAGTACGGGACCGCTTAATTCACCCCTCCACTTT
many	TRBV29-1	NA	TRBJ1-2	CSVGGNGYTF	TGCAGCGTTGGAGGGAATGGCTACACCTTC
NA	TRBV20-1	NA	TRBJ2-7	CSARDGPYEQYF	TGCAGTGCTAGAGATGGCCCGTACGAGCAGTACTTC
NA	TRBV20-1	NA	TRBJ2-2	CSAPGTSSTGELFF	TGCAGTGCTCCCGGGACCAGCTCCACCGGGGAGCTGTTTTTT
many	TRBV7-2	NA	TRBJ2-5	CASSYGTGETQYF	TGTGCCAGCAGCTACGGGACCGGAGAGACCCAGTACTTC
few	TRBV6-5	TRBD1	TRBJ1-2	CASTSGTGYGYTF	TGTGCCAGCACCTCCGGGACAGGGTATGGCTACACCTTC
once	TRBV29-1	NA	TRBJ1-5	CSVEDHNQPQHF	TGCAGCGTTGAAGACCACAATCAGCCCCAGCATTTT
many	TRBV7-8	NA	TRBJ1-5	CASSPGVRQPQHF	TGTGCCAGCAGCCCAGGGGTTCGTCAGCCCCAGCATTTT
many	TRBV15	NA	TRBJ2-7	CATSRDSGDEQYF	TGTGCCACCAGCAGAGATTCAGGGGACGAGCAGTACTTC
many	TRBV7-9	NA	TRBJ2-5	CASSLVGDRAETQYF	TGTGCCAGCAGCTTAGTAGGGGACCGTGCGGAGACCCAGTACTTC
NA	TRBV10-3	NA	TRBJ1-2	CASSITAGRDGYTF	TGTGCCAGCAGTATCACCGCAGGGAGGGATGGCTACACCTTC
NA	TRBV6-5	TRBD1	TRBJ1-1	CASSYEQGLTEAFF	TGTGCCAGCAGTTACGAACAGGGGCTTACTGAAGCTTTCTTT
many	TRBV20-1	NA	TRBJ1-1	CSARDTGTNTEAFF	TGCAGTGCTAGAGATACAGGGACGAACACTGAAGCTTTCTTT
many	TRBV7-2	NA	TRBJ1-6	CASSKQGGNSPLHF	TGTGCCAGCAGCAAACAGGGCGGTAATTCACCCCTCCACTTT
few	TRBV5-6	NA	TRBJ1-1	CASSFPDSSITEAFF	TGTGCCAGCAGCTTTCCGGACAGTTCAATCACTGAAGCTTTCTTT
NA	TRBV20-1	NA	TRBJ2-5	CSSDRNQETQYF	TGCAGCTCCGACAGAAACCAAGAGACCCAGTACTTC
NA	TRBV25-1	TRBD2	TRBJ2-7	CASSCFGGSYYEQYF	TGCGCCAGCAGCTGCTTCGGCGGGAGTTACTACGAGCAGTACTTC
many	TRBV2	NA	TRBJ1-4	CASSDELSTNEKLFF	TGTGCCAGCAGTGATGAACTCTCAACTAATGAAAAACTGTTTTTT
many	TRBV5-6	NA	TRBJ1-4	CASSLANEKLFF	TGTGCCAGCAGCTTGGCTAATGAAAAACTGTTTTTT
NA	TRBV19	NA	TRBJ1-5	CASSIGGDLRGPQHF	TGTGCCAGTAGTATAGGGGGGGACCTCCGGGGGCCCCAGCATTTT
many	TRBV19	NA	TRBJ2-2	CASSAAVNTGELFF	TGTGCCAGTAGCGCGGCAGTTAACACCGGGGAGCTGTTTTTT
once	TRBV29-1	NA	TRBJ1-1	CSDQTVGDTEAFF	TGCAGCGACCAGACAGTTGGCGACACTGAAGCTTTCTTT
many	TRBV29-1	NA	TRBJ1-2	CSVVVRGGYTF	TGCAGCGTTGTGGTTCGGGGTGGCTACACCTTC
NA	TRBV7-9	NA	TRBJ2-5	CASSSLQGLKGETQYF	TGTGCCAGCAGCTCACTACAGGGCTTGAAGGGGGAGACCCAGTACTTC
many	TRBV7-9	TRBD2	TRBJ2-5	CASSFYEGGPGETQYF	TGTGCCAGCAGCTTCTATGAGGGAGGGCCGGGAGAGACCCAGTACTTC
NA	TRBV29-1	TRBD2	TRBJ2-7	CSVCPRTSGEPYEQYF	TGCAGCGTGTGCCCTCGGACTAGCGGGGAACCCTACGAGCAGTACTTC
NA	TRBV7-3	NA	TRBJ1-1	CASSQVLTSGSLGTEAFF	TGTGCCAGCAGCCAAGTCCTCACCTCCGGGTCCCTGGGCACTGAAGCTTTCTTT
few	TRBV7-2	NA	TRBJ1-1	CASSSFWEATEAFF	TGTGCCAGCAGCTCCTTTTGGGAAGCGACTGAAGCTTTCTTT
NA	TRBV5-1	NA	TRBJ1-1	CASSLARQGSAEAFF	TGCGCCAGCAGCTTGGCCAGGCAGGGCAGCGCTGAAGCTTTCTTT
NA	TRBV12-3/TRBV12-4	NA	TRBJ2-7	CASRAGEQYF	TGTGCCAGCAGGGCGGGTGAGCAGTACTTC
NA	TRBV29-1	NA	TRBJ2-5	CSEPETQYF	TGCAGCGAGCCAGAGACCCAGTACTTC